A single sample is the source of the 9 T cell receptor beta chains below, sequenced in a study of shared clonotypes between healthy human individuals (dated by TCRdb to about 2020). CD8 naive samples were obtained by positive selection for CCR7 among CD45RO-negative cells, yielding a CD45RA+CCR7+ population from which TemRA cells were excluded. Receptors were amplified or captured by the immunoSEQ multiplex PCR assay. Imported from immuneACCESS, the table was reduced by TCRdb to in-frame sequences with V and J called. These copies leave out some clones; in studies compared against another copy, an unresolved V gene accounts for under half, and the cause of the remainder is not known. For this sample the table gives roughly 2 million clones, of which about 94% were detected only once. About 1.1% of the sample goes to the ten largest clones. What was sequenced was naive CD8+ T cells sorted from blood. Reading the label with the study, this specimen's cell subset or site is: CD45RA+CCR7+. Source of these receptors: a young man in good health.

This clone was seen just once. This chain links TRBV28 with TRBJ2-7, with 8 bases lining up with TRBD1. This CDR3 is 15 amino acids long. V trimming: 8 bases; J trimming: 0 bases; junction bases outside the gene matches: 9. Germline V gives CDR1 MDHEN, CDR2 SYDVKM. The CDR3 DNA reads TGTGCCAGCGGGTTGTATCAGGGGGCCTCCTACGAGCAGTACTTC. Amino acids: CASGLYQGASYEQYF.

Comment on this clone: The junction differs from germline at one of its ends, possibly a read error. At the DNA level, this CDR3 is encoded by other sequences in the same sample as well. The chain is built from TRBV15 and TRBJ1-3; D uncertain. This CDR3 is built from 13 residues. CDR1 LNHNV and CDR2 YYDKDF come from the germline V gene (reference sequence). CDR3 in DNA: TGTGCCACCAGCGTGGACTCTGGAAACACCATATACTTT. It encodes CATSVDSGNTIYF. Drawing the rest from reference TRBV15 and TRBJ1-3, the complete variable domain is DAMVIQNPRYQVTQFGKPVTLSCSQTLNHNVMYWYQQKSSQAPKLLFHYYDKDFNNEADTPDNFQSRRPNTSFCFLDIRSPGLGDTAMYLCATSVDSGNTIYFGEGSWLTVV.

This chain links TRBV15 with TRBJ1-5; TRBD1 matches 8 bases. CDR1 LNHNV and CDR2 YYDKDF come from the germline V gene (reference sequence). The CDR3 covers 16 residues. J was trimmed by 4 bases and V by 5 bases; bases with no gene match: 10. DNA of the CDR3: TGTGCCACCAGCGCTTCGACAGGGGATGCAAATCAGCCCCAGCATTTT. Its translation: CATSASTGDANQPQHF.

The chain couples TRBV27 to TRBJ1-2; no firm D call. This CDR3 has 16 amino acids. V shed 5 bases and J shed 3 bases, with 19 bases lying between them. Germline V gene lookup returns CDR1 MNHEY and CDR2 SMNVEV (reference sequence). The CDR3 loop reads CASSLTSTWADYGYTF. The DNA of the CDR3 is TGTGCCAGCAGTCTTACATCCACCTGGGCGGACTATGGCTACACCTTC.

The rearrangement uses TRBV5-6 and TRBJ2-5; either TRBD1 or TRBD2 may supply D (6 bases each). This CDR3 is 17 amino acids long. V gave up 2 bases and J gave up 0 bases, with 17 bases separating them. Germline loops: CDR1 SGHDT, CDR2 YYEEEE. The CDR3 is CASSLPPQEGDQETQYF. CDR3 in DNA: TGTGCCAGCAGCTTACCCCCCCAGGAGGGGGACCAAGAGACCCAGTACTTC.

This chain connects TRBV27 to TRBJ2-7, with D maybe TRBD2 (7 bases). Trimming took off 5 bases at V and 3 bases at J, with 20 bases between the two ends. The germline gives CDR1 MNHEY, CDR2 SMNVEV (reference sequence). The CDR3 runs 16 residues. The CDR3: CASSASGGPTFYEQYF. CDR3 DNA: TGTGCCAGCAGTGCGTCGGGGGGCCCTACCTTCTACGAGCAGTACTTC.

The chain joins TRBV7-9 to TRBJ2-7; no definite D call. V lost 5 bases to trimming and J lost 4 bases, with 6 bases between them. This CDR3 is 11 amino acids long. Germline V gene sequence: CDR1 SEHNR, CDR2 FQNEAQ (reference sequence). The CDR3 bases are TGTGCCAGCAGCATCGAGTACGAGCAGTACTTC. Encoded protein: CASSIEYEQYF.

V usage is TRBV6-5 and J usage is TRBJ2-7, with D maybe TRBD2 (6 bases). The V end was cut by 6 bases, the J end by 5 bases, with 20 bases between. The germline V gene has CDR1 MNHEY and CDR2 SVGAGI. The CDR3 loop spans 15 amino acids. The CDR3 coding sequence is TGTGCCAGCAGCGCCGCCACTAGCTTGAGGGACGAGCAGTACTTC. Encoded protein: CASSAATSLRDEQYF.

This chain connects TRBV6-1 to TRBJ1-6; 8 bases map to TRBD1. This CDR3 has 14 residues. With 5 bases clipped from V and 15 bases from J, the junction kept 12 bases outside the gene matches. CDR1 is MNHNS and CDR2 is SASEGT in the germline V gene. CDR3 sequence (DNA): TGTGCCAGCAGTTGGACAGGGTCAGGATCCCACCTCCACTTT. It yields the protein CASSWTGSGSHLHF.